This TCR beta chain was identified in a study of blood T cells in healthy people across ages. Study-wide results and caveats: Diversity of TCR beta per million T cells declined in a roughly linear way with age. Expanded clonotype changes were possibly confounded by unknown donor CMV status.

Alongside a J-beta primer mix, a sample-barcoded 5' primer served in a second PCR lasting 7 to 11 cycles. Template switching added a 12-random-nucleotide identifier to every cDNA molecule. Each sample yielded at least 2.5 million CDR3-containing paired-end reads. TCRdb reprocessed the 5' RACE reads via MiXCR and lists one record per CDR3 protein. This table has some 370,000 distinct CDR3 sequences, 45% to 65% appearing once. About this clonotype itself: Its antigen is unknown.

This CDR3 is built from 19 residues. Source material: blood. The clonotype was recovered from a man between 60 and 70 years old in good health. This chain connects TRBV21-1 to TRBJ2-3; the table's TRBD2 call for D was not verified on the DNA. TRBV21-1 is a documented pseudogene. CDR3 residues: CASSKAYTGLAGDIDTQYF. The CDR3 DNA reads TGTGCCAGCAGCAAAGCGTATACAGGACTAGCGGGAGATATAGATACGCAGTATTTT.